This TCR beta chain was retrieved from a study of T cells in Graves' hyperthyroidism and ophthalmopathy. Amplified regions were TCR beta CDR3 sequences from RNA transcripts. During a first-round RT-PCR of the TCR CDR3, the HTBI primer set was used. TCRdb redid the calling of the multiplex PCR reads with MiXCR, one entry per CDR3 protein. Of about 760,000 distinct CDR3 sequences detected, roughly a third appear once; the ten largest clones hold roughly 30%. Looked up from germline, CDR1 is GTSNPN and CDR2 is SVGIG (reference sequence). The length of the CDR3 is 15 residues. V lost 0 bases, J lost 6 bases, and 14 bases lay in between. Newly diagnosed patients aged 18 to 65 had hyperthyroidism of under 2 months' duration. The study based diagnoses on clinical symptoms, serum thyroxine and TRAb, thyroid ultrasound and orbital computed tomography.

Source material: blood. This rearrangement joins TRBV30 to TRBJ1-4, with unresolved D. This clonotype was obtained from a woman aged 40-49 years with Graves' hyperthyroidism. The CDR3 DNA sequence: TGTGCCTGGAGTGTAACGAAAGGGCTGGATGAAAAACTGTTTTTT. Translation gives CAWSVTKGLDEKLFF.